This T cell receptor beta chain was documented in a study of blood T cells in healthy people across ages. Through a sample-barcoded 5' primer and a J-beta primer mix, a second PCR was run for roughly 7 to 12 cycles. Each TCR beta cDNA got a 12-nucleotide random molecular identifier. Via MiXCR, TCRdb re-called the 5' RACE reads, giving one row per CDR3 protein. The sample contains about 780,000 distinct CDR3 sequences, roughly 46% of which appear only once. Study-wide results and caveats: From one million sequenced T cells, diversity estimates were lower bounds. Expanded clonotype shifts may have been confounded, as the donors had an unknown CMV status. TCR beta diversity correlated strongly with naive T cell percentage.

As to this clonotype: Its specificity is unknown.

The CDR3 covers 14 residues. The germline V and J ends were trimmed by 2 bases and 6 bases, with 12 bases remaining between them. Germline V gene data show CDR1 as SGHRS and CDR2 as YFSETQ. This chain connects TRBV5-1 to TRBJ2-4; D may be TRBD2 (6 bases). The sequence was collected from a man at least 80 years old in good health. Sequenced input: blood. CDR3 sequence: CASSFMEGLNIQYF. The CDR3 DNA follows: TGCGCCAGCAGCTTTATGGAGGGGTTAAACATTCAGTACTTC.